This note documents a single T cell receptor beta chain sequence. Its antigen is undetermined. The PCR ran on 60 Vbeta and 13 Jbeta primers. The data were produced by immunoSEQ multiplex PCR, yet TCRdb's version contains in-frame clones alone and is incomplete. The sample gives 150,000 to 200,000 clones, approximately 84% of which show up once; 0.35% to 0.4% is in the top ten. This specimen comes from a study of cytomegalovirus exposure and HLA in healthy donors. V shed 0 bases and J 4 bases; nucleotides not matched to a gene: 0. There are 13 residues in the CDR3. Germline-derived CDR1 and CDR2 are ENHRY and SYGVKD. Study-level points and caveats: Overall, 164 TCR beta chains were annotated as cytomegalovirus-associated. What a later analysis showed was that several of the most significant clusters appeared linked to common viral pathogens.

Donors had nominal health at sampling but likely had unrecorded immune exposures. The chain recombines TRBV10-3 with TRBJ2-7, with 7 bases matching TRBD2. This sequence was found in a boy between 2 and 15 years old in good health and CMV-seronegative. The sequencing input was PBMCs. CDR3 nucleotide sequence: TGTGCCATCAGTGAGTCGGGGGGGTACGAGCAGTACTTC. This encodes CAISESGGYEQYF.